Here is one T cell receptor (beta chain) with its context. Some clones are missing from TCRdb's copy, which holds only in-frame ones; the method was immunoSEQ multiplex PCR. Counted here are about 2 million clones, just under 95% occurring once; the ten biggest clones make up 0.95% to 1.5%. The data stem from a study of shared clonotypes between healthy human individuals. At the level of the study: Donors were a couple of women and a few men aged 18 to 49.

Trimming took 7 bases from V and 0 from J, leaving 13 bases between them. CDR1 is MNHEY and CDR2 is SMNVEV in the germline V gene (reference sequence). The CDR3 has 14 amino acids. It was CD45RO-negative cells, positively selected for CCR7, that made up naive CD8 cells, with terminally differentiated effector memory CD45RA+ cells excluded. The receptor's source is a man younger than 35 in good health. The chain joins TRBV27 to TRBJ2-7; weak D call: TRBD1 (5 bases). The sample taken for sequencing was naive CD8+ T cells sorted from blood. As DNA, the CDR3 is TGTGCCAGCACCTTGACAGCCGTCTCCTACGAGCAGTACTTC. This sequence encodes CASTLTAVSYEQYF.